The entry below describes one T cell receptor (beta chain). Its target is unknown. The data stem from a study of identical twins. Findings and limits, study-wide: One should note that invariant MAIT and iNKT cells could partly confound zero-insertion analyses. Within twin pairs, the out-of-frame alpha sequences they shared showed excess low generation probability.

Template switching added a universal primer site, and cDNA bore unique molecular identifiers. TCRdb fed the 5' RACE reads into MiXCR, producing one record per CDR3 protein. The data show just over 450,000 distinct CDR3 sequences, with 11% to 15% seen just once and around 0.57% held by the top ten. The CDR3 is 15 amino acids. The ends lost 2 bases at V and 5 bases at J; junction bases unmatched: 7. Germline CDR1 is DFQATT and CDR2 is SNEGSKA (reference sequence). In addition, the sample was reused for a study of yellow fever vaccine responses in identical twins.

The rearrangement links TRBV20-1 to TRBJ2-1; 9 nucleotides line up with TRBD1. The material sequenced was CD4+ T cells sorted from blood. The origin of this receptor is a woman between 18 and 29 years old in good health. CDR3 sequence reads: CSARPWDRDHNEQFF. Written as DNA, the CDR3 is TGCAGTGCTAGACCTTGGGACAGGGATCACAATGAGCAGTTCTTC.